The 24 T cell receptor beta chains below come from one sample, sequenced in a study of technical replicates of blood from a handful of donors. The protocol was immunoSEQ multiplex PCR, while the TCRdb copy is restricted to in-frame clones and leaves out a portion. Counted here are about 93,000 clones, 95% occurring once; the ten biggest clones make up over 0.25%. The sample comprised T cells isolated from PBMCs. These receptors were taken from a human donor in good health.

The V gene is TRBV7-2, the J gene TRBJ1-2; D is ambiguous. The germline V and J ends were trimmed by 5 bases and 3 bases, with 13 bases remaining between them. This CDR3 is 14 amino acids long. Germline CDR1 reads SGHTA; CDR2 reads FQGNSA. The CDR3 here is CASSRSDEDYGYTF. CDR3 coding DNA: TGTGCCAGCAGCCGAAGCGACGAGGACTATGGCTACACCTTC.

The chain carries TRBV10-3 and TRBJ1-2; D is unclear. Trimming left V 7 bases short and J 0 bases short, with 12 bases between. The CDR3 totals 14 residues. Germline values: CDR1 ENHRY, CDR2 SYGVKD. The CDR3 loop reads CAITPAVANYGYTF. DNA of the CDR3: TGTGCCATCACCCCCGCGGTAGCTAACTATGGCTACACCTTC.

The rearrangement uses TRBV19 and TRBJ2-2; 8 bases are a match to TRBD2. CDR3 length equals 16 residues. Germline CDR1 LNHDA, CDR2 SQIVND (reference sequence). With 7 bases clipped from V and 6 bases from J, the junction kept 13 bases outside the gene matches. CDR3: CASTAGSGSLAGELFF. The CDR3 nucleotides are TGTGCCAGTACAGCGGGAAGCGGGAGTTTGGCCGGGGAGCTGTTTTTT.

The rearrangement uses TRBV7-8 and TRBJ1-2; 12 bases map to TRBD1. Trimming took 1 base from V and 3 from J; bases not matched to a gene: 9. Germline V gene lookup returns CDR1 SGHVS and CDR2 FQNEAQ. CDR3 size: 18 residues. CDR3 sequence reads: CASSLGDRGQGWDYGYTF. CDR3 sequence (DNA): TGTGCCAGCAGCTTAGGGGACAGGGGGCAAGGTTGGGACTATGGCTACACCTTC.

The chain joins TRBV4-2 to TRBJ2-7; TRBD2 matches at 9 bases. This CDR3 has 16 amino acids. Germline V gene lookup returns CDR1 LGHNA and CDR2 YNFKEQ. V shed 1 base and J 7 bases; nucleotides not matched to a gene: 11. CDR3 nucleotides: TGTGCCAGCAGCCAAGTAGGCCAGGGCGGGAGGGTTGAGCAGTACTTC. Amino acid sequence: CASSQVGQGGRVEQYF.

The chain recombines TRBV28 with TRBJ2-7; 7 nucleotides align to TRBD1. Trimming at V came to 6 bases and at J to 3 bases, leaving 8 bases not matched to a gene. This CDR3 contains 14 residues. In germline, CDR1 is MDHEN, CDR2 SYDVKM. The DNA for the CDR3 is TGTGCCAGCAGCACCCGGGACAGACTCTACGAGCAGTACTTC. It is translated as CASSTRDRLYEQYF.

This clone was counted once. The CDR3 DNA is TGTGCCAGCCTCCCATCTAGCGGGAGTATGTCGTCGTTTAACGAGCAGTACTTC. Translated, it gives CASLPSSGSMSSFNEQYF. The V and J genes are TRBV28 and TRBJ2-7, with 10 bases identical to TRBD2. In germline, CDR1 is MDHEN, CDR2 SYDVKM. V lost 8 bases, J lost 5 bases, and 21 bases stayed unmatched. CDR3 length: 18 amino acids.

The chain is built from TRBV7-3 and TRBJ2-2, with 8 bases lining up with TRBD1. This CDR3 has 16 amino acids. Germline-derived CDR1 and CDR2 are SGHTA and FQGTGA. The ends lost 5 bases at V and 4 bases at J; junction bases unmatched: 9. The CDR3 nucleotides read TGTGCCAGCAGCCCCGTCAGGGGGCTGGGCACCGGGGAGCTGTTTTTT. This sequence encodes CASSPVRGLGTGELFF. Complete variable domain (other parts from reference TRBV7-3 and TRBJ2-2): GAGVSQTPSNKVTEKGKYVELRCDPISGHTALYWYRQSLGQGPEFLIYFQGTGAADDSGLPNDRFFAVRPEGSVSTLKIQRTERGDSAVYLCASSPVRGLGTGELFFGEGSRLTVL.

J is TRBJ2-1 and V is TRBV30, with 9 positions matching TRBD2. The CDR3 has 20 residues. V was clipped by 7 bases and J by 1 base; unmatched bases: 23. Germline CDR1 reads GTSNPN; CDR2 reads SVGIG (reference sequence). Here the CDR3 DNA reads TGTGCCTCCACGCCTCCCGGGATAGCGGGGGCCCGGAAATCCTACAATGAGCAGTTCTTC. Its protein product is CASTPPGIAGARKSYNEQFF.

The gene calls are TRBV25-1 and TRBJ2-3; 8 bases agree with TRBD2. This CDR3 contains 15 residues. Germline V gene lookup returns CDR1 MGHDK and CDR2 SYGVNS. J lost 1 base, V lost 3 bases, and 3 bases had no gene match. The CDR3, as DNA: TGTGCCAGCAGTGAGCTGCGGGGGGGCACAGATACGCAGTATTTT. Amino acid sequence: CASSELRGGTDTQYF.

The V and J genes are TRBV19 and TRBJ2-1; D might be TRBD2 (5 bases). The CDR3 is made up of 15 amino acids. Germline V gives CDR1 LNHDA, CDR2 SQIVND (reference sequence). The ends were cut back, 5 bases at V and 1 base at J, with 12 bases in the middle. The CDR3 bases are TGTGCCAGTAGTTATAAGAGCGGATCCTACAATGAGCAGTTCTTC. Translating it yields CASSYKSGSYNEQFF.

V usage is TRBV13 and J usage is TRBJ2-6; possible D gene TRBD1, 6 bases. Germline-derived CDR1 and CDR2 are PRHDT and FYEKMQ (reference sequence). This CDR3 spans 15 amino acids. Trimming left V 5 bases short and J 1 base short, with 9 bases between. Here the CDR3 DNA reads TGTGCCAGCAGCCCTCAGGGGTCTGGGGCCAACGTCCTGACTTTC. It encodes CASSPQGSGANVLTF.

This sequence joins TRBV10-1 and TRBJ2-3, with D tentatively TRBD2 (6 bases). The CDR3 has 13 residues. Per germline, CDR1 WNHNN and CDR2 SYGVQD (reference sequence). V dropped 10 bases and J dropped 9 bases, with 20 bases sitting between them. CDR3 bases: TGCGCCACCCGAGCGGGCGGGGAAGGAACGCAGTATTTT. Translation: CATRAGGEGTQYF.

This chain uses TRBV10-1 with TRBJ2-7; TRBD1 agrees at 10 bases. After removal of 8 bases from V and 5 bases from J, the junction contained 9 bases not matched to a gene. The germline V gene encodes CDR1 WNHNN and CDR2 SYGVQD (reference sequence). CDR3 size: 14 residues. The CDR3 protein is CASGPGTGVNEQYF. The CDR3 nucleotides read TGCGCCAGCGGACCCGGGACAGGGGTTAACGAGCAGTACTTC.

This clone came up a few times. The CDR3 sequence: CASGLIGVRTEAFF. CDR3 DNA sequence: TGTGCTAGTGGTTTGATCGGTGTGAGGACTGAAGCTTTCTTT. V is TRBV12-5 and J is TRBJ1-1; D gene uncertain. The CDR3 extends over 14 amino acids. CDR1 is LGHNT and CDR2 is FRNRAP in the germline V gene. V lost 2 bases and J 5 bases, leaving 12 bases between the germline ends.

The chain is built from TRBV15 and TRBJ2-7; TRBD2 might be the D (6 bases). Looked up from germline, CDR1 is LNHNV and CDR2 is YYDKDF (reference sequence). Between the trimmed V and J ends, which lost 0 bases and 0 bases, there was a span of 9 bases. This CDR3 is 15 amino acids long. The CDR3 sequence is CATSRDSGSSYEQYF. CDR3 sequence (DNA): TGTGCCACCAGCAGAGATAGCGGCAGCTCCTACGAGCAGTACTTC.

The CDR3 sequence is CASTRTGDGYTF. The CDR3 coding sequence is TGTGCCAGCACCAGGACAGGGGATGGCTACACCTTC. The chain recombines TRBV6-5 with TRBJ1-2, with 9 bases fitting TRBD1. V lost 7 bases to trimming and J lost 6 bases; unmatched junction nucleotides: 3. This CDR3 has 12 amino acids. The V gene's germline CDR1 is MNHEY and CDR2 SVGAGI.

This clone turned up a few times. The gene calls are TRBV6-4 and TRBJ2-1; 11 bases map to TRBD2. With 4 bases clipped from V and 4 bases from J, the junction kept 3 bases outside the gene matches. The CDR3 sequence is 15 residues long. Germline lookup yields CDR1 MRHNA and CDR2 SNTAGT. CDR3 loop: CASSGSSGGYNEQFF. DNA of the CDR3: TGTGCCAGCAGTGGATCTAGCGGGGGGTACAATGAGCAGTTCTTC.

V usage is TRBV6-1 and J usage is TRBJ2-7, with a possible D match to TRBD1 (5 bases). The CDR3 is 13 residues long. Trimming removed 10 bases at V and 3 bases at J, with 16 bases between. Germline CDR1 and CDR2: MNHNS and SASEGT. As DNA, the CDR3 is TGTGCCATCAAGATCAGGGTAAGCTACGAGCAGTACTTC. Residues: CAIKIRVSYEQYF.

The V and J genes are TRBV28 and TRBJ2-3, with 15 bases lining up with TRBD2. Germline trimming cut 2 bases from V and 2 bases from J; bases unmatched to any gene: 8. This CDR3 is built from 19 residues. Germline CDR1 and CDR2: MDHEN and SYDVKM. The CDR3 region has the DNA TGTGCCAGCAGTTTAGGTGGACTAGCGGGAGGGGGAAACACAGATACGCAGTATTTT. Amino acids: CASSLGGLAGGGNTDTQYF.

The CDR3 loop is CASSARTSGGYEQYF. CDR3 sequence (DNA): TGTGCCAGTAGTGCAAGGACTAGCGGGGGTTACGAGCAGTACTTC. V and J are TRBV19 and TRBJ2-7; TRBD2 matches at 13 bases. CDR1 LNHDA and CDR2 SQIVND come from the germline V gene (reference sequence). V gave up 5 bases and J gave up 4 bases; unmatched junction bases: 5. This CDR3 spans 15 amino acids. Using reference TRBV19 and TRBJ2-7 for the parts outside the CDR3, the full variable domain is DGGITQSPKYLFRKEGQNVTLSCEQNLNHDAMYWYRQDPGQGLRLIYYSQIVNDFQKGDIAEGYSVSREKKESFPLTVTSAQKNPTAFYLCASSARTSGGYEQYFGPGTRLTVT.

This rearrangement joins TRBV10-1 to TRBJ2-3; 12 bases are shared with TRBD2. The CDR3 covers 16 residues. Germline-derived CDR1 and CDR2 are WNHNN and SYGVQD (reference sequence). The V segment lost 4 bases and the J segment 3 bases; nucleotides outside the gene matches: 5. The CDR3 here is CASSGLAGAGTDTQYF. The CDR3 nucleotides are TGCGCCAGCAGTGGACTAGCGGGGGCCGGGACAGATACGCAGTATTTT.

This clone was picked up one time. This rearrangement joins TRBV5-1 to TRBJ1-5; D is ambiguous. From germline, CDR1 is SGHRS and CDR2 YFSETQ. Deletions cut 0 bases from V and 0 bases from J, with 10 bases between. The CDR3 has 16 amino acids. The CDR3 sequence is CASSLAPGYSNQPQHF. The CDR3, as DNA: TGCGCCAGCAGCTTGGCCCCGGGGTATAGCAATCAGCCCCAGCATTTT.

The chain is built from TRBV5-1 and TRBJ1-6, with D perhaps TRBD1 (6 bases). V was clipped by 0 bases and J by 7 bases, with 11 bases between them. Germline V gene lookup returns CDR1 SGHRS and CDR2 YFSETQ. The CDR3 is made up of 15 amino acids. CDR3 region: CASSLVARGNSPLHF. Here the CDR3 DNA reads TGCGCCAGCAGCTTGGTAGCCAGGGGCAATTCACCCCTCCACTTT.